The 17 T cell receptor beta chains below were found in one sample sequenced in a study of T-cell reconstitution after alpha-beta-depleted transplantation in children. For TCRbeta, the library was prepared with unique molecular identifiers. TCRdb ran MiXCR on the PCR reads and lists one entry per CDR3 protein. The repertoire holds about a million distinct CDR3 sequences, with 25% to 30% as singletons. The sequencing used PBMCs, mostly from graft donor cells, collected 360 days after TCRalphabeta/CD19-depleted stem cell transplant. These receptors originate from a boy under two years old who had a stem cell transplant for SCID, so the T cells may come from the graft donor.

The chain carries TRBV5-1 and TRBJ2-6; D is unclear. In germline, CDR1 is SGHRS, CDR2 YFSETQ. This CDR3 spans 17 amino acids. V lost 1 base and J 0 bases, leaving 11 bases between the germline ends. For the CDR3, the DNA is TGCGCCAGCAGCTTGAAGCTTGGATCCTCTGGGGCCAACGTCCTGACTTTC. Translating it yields CASSLKLGSSGANVLTF.

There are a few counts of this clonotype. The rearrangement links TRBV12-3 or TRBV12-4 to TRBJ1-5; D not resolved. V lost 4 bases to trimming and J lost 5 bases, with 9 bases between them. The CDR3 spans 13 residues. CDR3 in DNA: TGTGCCAGCAGTTCCGCCACTCATCAGCCCCAGCATTTT. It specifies CASSSATHQPQHF.

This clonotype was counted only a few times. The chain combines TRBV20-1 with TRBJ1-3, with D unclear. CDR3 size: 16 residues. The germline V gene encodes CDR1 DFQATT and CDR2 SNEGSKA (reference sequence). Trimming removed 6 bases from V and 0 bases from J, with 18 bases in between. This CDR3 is CSASPLTVSSGNTIYF. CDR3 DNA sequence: TGCAGTGCCAGCCCACTTACAGTTAGCTCTGGAAACACCATATATTTT.

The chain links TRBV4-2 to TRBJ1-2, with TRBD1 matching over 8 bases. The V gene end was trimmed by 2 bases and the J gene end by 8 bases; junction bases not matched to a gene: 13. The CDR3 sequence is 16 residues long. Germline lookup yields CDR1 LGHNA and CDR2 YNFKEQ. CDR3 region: CASSQPYEDRANGYTF. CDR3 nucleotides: TGTGCCAGCAGCCAACCTTACGAGGACAGGGCAAACGGCTACACCTTC.

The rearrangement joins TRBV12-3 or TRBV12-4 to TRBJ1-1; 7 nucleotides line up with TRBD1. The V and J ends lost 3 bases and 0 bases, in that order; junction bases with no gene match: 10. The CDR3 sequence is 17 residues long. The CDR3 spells CASSFRKGASLNTEAFF. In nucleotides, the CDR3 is TGTGCCAGCAGTTTCCGAAAGGGGGCCTCCCTGAACACTGAAGCTTTCTTT.

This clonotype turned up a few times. The CDR3 reads CASSLNGLTLDTQYF. The CDR3 bases are TGTGCCAGCAGCTTAAATGGGCTGACCTTGGATACGCAGTATTTT. V usage is TRBV7-3 and J usage is TRBJ2-3; no clear D gene. The CDR3 is 15 amino acids. Deletions cut 1 base from V and 6 bases from J, with 14 bases between. Germline assignment: CDR1 SGHTA and CDR2 FQGTGA.

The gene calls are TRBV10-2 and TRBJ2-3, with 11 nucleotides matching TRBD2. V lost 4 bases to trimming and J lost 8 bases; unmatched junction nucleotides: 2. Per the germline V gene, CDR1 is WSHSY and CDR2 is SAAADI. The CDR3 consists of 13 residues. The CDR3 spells CASSGSGGGTQYF. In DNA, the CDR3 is TGCGCCAGCAGTGGTAGCGGGGGGGGTACGCAGTATTTT.

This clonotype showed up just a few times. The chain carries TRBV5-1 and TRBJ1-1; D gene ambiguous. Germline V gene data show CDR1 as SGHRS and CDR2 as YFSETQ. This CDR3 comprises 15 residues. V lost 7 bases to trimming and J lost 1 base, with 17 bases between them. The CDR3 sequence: CASASIGYGNTEAFF. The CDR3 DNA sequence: TGCGCCAGCGCCTCCATAGGGTATGGGAACACTGAAGCTTTCTTT. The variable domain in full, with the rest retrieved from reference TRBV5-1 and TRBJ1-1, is KAGVTQTPRYLIKTRGQQVTLSCSPISGHRSVSWYQQTPGQGLQFLFEYFSETQRNKGNFPGRFSGRQFSNSRSEMNVSTLELGDSALYLCASASIGYGNTEAFFGQGTRLTVV.

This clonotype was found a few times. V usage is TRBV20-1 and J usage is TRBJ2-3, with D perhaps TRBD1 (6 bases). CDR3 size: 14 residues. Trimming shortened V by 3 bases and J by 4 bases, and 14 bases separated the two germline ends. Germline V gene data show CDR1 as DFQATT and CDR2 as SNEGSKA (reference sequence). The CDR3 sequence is CSASGDTVADTQYF. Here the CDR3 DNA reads TGCAGTGCTAGTGGGGACACTGTGGCAGATACGCAGTATTTT.

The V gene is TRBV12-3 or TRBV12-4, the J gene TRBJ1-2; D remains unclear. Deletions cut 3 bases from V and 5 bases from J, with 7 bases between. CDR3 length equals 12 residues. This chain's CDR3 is CASSLGHYGYTF. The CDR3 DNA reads TGTGCCAGCAGTTTGGGCCATTATGGCTACACCTTC.

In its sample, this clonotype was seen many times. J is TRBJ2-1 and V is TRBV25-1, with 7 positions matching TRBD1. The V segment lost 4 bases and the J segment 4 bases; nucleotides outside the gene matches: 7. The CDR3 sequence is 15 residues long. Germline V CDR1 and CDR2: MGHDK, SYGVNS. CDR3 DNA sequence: TGTGCCAGCAGTGCCCGACAGGGCCCTTACAATGAGCAGTTCTTC. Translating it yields CASSARQGPYNEQFF.

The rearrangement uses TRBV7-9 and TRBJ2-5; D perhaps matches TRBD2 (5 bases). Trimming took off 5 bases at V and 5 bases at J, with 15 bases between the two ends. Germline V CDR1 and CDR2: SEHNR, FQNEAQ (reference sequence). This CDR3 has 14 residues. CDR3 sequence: CASSPPSGTETQYF. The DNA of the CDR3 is TGTGCCAGCAGCCCCCCTTCGGGAACGGAGACCCAGTACTTC. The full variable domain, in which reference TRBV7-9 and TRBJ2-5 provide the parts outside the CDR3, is DTGVSQNPRHKITKRGQNVTFRCDPISEHNRLYWYRQTLGQGPEFLTYFQNEAQLEKSRLLSDRFSAERPKGSFSTLEIQRTEQGDSAMYLCASSPPSGTETQYFGPGTRLLVL.

The CDR3 here is CASSLGSLYGYTF. CDR3 in DNA: TGTGCCAGCAGCTTGGGGAGCTTATATGGCTACACCTTC. The chain uses TRBV5-5 and TRBJ1-2; D uncertain. CDR1 SGHKS and CDR2 YYEKEE come from the germline V gene (reference sequence). Trimming shortened V by 0 bases and J by 5 bases, and 8 bases separated the two germline ends. The CDR3 is 13 residues long.

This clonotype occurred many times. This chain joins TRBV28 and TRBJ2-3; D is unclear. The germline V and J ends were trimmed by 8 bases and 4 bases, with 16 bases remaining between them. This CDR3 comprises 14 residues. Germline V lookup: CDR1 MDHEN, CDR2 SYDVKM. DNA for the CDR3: TGTGCCAGCTCAGAACTATTAGGCGCAGATACGCAGTATTTT. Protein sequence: CASSELLGADTQYF.

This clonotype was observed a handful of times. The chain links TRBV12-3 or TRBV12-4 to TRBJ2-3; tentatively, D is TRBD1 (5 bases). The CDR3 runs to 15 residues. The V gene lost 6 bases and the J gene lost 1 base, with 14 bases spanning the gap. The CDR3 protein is CASRPKGLGTDTQYF. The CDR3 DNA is TGTGCCAGCAGGCCCAAGGGGTTAGGCACAGATACGCAGTATTTT.

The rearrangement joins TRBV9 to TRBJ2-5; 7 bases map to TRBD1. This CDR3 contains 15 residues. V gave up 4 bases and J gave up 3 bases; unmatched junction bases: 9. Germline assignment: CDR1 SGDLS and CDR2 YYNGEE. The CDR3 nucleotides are TGTGCCAGCAGCTCCTGGGACAGTCCCAAAGAGACCCAGTACTTC. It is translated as CASSSWDSPKETQYF. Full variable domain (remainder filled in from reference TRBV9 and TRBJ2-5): DSGVTQTPKHLITATGQRVTLRCSPRSGDLSVYWYQQSLDQGLQFLIQYYNGEERAKGNILERFSAQQFPDLHSELNLSSLELGDSALYFCASSSWDSPKETQYFGPGTRLLVL.

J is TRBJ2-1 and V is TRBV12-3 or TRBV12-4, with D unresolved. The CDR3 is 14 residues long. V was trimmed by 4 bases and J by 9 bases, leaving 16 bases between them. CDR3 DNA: TGTGCCAGCAGTTCTCGGGCCGCTACCAGTGAGCAGTTCTTC. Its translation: CASSSRAATSEQFF.